These T cell receptor beta chains were read from a single sample in a study of cytomegalovirus exposure and HLA in healthy donors. Clones were read by immunoSEQ multiplex PCR, and TCRdb kept only the in-frame ones, dropping some. The repertoire holds 26,000 or so clones, roughly 73% seen once, with approximately 5% in the top ten. Sequencing was performed on PBMCs. These receptors originate from a male donor in good health and CMV-seronegative. Both conserved end residues are part of each CDR3. A D gene is named only where the DNA matches it firmly. A clone size is listed for some rows: how often the clone was seen (once, few, many), or a class if it is expanded.

size	D	V	J	DNA	CDR3
-	-	TRBV20-1	TRBJ2-7	TGCAGTGCCAAACCTACCTACGAGCAGTACTTC	CSAKPTYEQYF
once	-	TRBV4-3	TRBJ1-5	TGCGCCAGCAGCCAAGATTACGGGAATAGCAATCAGCCCCAGCATTTT	CASSQDYGNSNQPQHF
-	TRBD2	TRBV4-2	TRBJ2-3	TGTGCCAGCAGCCAAGATAGGGAACTAGCGGGGGGGATGCAGTATTTT	CASSQDRELAGGMQYF
-	TRBD2	TRBV2	TRBJ2-5	TGTGCCAGCTCCATTAGCGGGAGGGAAGAGACCCAGTACTTC	CASSISGREETQYF
-	-	TRBV7-2	TRBJ2-2	TGTGCCAGCAGCTTAGTTAACAGCGGCACCGGGGAGCTGTTTTTT	CASSLVNSGTGELFF
-	TRBD2	TRBV7-9	TRBJ2-4	TGTGCCAGCAGCTCATACCAAGGACTAGCGGGAGGGATTCAGTACTTC	CASSSYQGLAGGIQYF
few	-	TRBV2	TRBJ1-5	TGTGCCAGCAGTGAAGCCGAGAGAAATCAGCCCCAGCATTTT	CASSEAERNQPQHF
-	TRBD1	TRBV6-1	TRBJ2-1	TGTGCCAGCAGTGATATGGGACAGGTCAATGAGCAGTTCTTC	CASSDMGQVNEQFF
-	-	TRBV7-2	TRBJ2-7	TGTGCCAGCACCCCTGGGGGGAGGTGGGAGCAGTACTTC	CASTPGGRWEQYF
once	TRBD1	TRBV5-4	TRBJ2-7	TGTGCCAGCAGCGCACTGGACAGGGAGGACGAGCAGTACTTC	CASSALDREDEQYF
-	TRBD1	TRBV19	TRBJ2-1	TGTGCCACTTCGGGACAGGGGATGGGTGAGCAGTTCTTC	CATSGQGMGEQFF
-	TRBD1	TRBV7-2	TRBJ1-4	TGTGCCAGCAGCCCAGACAGGGGTTGGGAAAAACTGTTTTTT	CASSPDRGWEKLFF
-	-	TRBV29-1	TRBJ2-1	TGCAGCGTTGACCCAAACAGGGGGGGACTTGCACCCCATGAGCAGTTCTTC	CSVDPNRGGLAPHEQFF
once	TRBD2	TRBV9	TRBJ2-3	TGTGCCAGCAGCGTAGGCCCTAGCGGGAGAACAGATACGCAGTATTTT	CASSVGPSGRTDTQYF
-	-	TRBV7-2	TRBJ1-3	TGTGCCAGCAGCTTAAGGGAAGGGGCCTCTGGAAACACCATATATTTT	CASSLREGASGNTIYF
-	TRBD1	TRBV9	TRBJ2-7	TGTGCCAGCAGCCCCAGGGACAGACTACTTCCTTCCTACGAGCAGTACTTC	CASSPRDRLLPSYEQYF
once	-	TRBV27	TRBJ1-6	TGTGCCAGCAGGTCCCAGGGATCCCTCCACTTT	CASRSQGSLHF
few	TRBD2	TRBV4-1	TRBJ2-7	TGCGCCAGCAGCCAAGATTTGGCTAGCGGGACGAACTACGAGCAGTACTTC	CASSQDLASGTNYEQYF
-	TRBD2	TRBV7-9	TRBJ2-7	TGTGCCAGCAGCTTCCGGGAGGACTCCTACGAGCAGTACTTC	CASSFREDSYEQYF
-	TRBD2	TRBV15	TRBJ2-4	TGTGCCACCAGCAGAGATAGGCGGGAGGTAGCCAAAAACATTCAGTACTTC	CATSRDRREVAKNIQYF
-	-	TRBV2	TRBJ1-1	TGTGCCAGCAGCCAAGCAGAAGGACAGAAGAACACTGAAGCTTTCTTT	CASSQAEGQKNTEAFF
-	TRBD2	TRBV4-3	TRBJ2-7	TGCGCCAGCAGCCCCCAACTAGCGGGAGAGATAGACGAGCAGTACTTC	CASSPQLAGEIDEQYF